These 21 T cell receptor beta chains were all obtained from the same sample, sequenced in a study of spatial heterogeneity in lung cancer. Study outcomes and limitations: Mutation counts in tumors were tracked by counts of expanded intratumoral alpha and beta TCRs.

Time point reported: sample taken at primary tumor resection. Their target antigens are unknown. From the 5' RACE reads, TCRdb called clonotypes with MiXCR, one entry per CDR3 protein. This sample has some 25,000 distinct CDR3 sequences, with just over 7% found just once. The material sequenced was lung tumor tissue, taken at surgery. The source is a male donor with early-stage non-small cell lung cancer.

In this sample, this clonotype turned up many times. The DNA of the CDR3 is TGTGCCACCAGCAGAGATCTTGTGGGAGGGCAAGAGACCCAGTACTTC. Translating it yields CATSRDLVGGQETQYF. This sequence joins TRBV15 and TRBJ2-5, with 7 bases fitting TRBD2. The length of the CDR3 is 16 residues. Unmatched junction bases numbered 6, after V lost 0 bases and J lost 2 bases. Germline loops: CDR1 LNHNV, CDR2 YYDKDF (reference sequence).

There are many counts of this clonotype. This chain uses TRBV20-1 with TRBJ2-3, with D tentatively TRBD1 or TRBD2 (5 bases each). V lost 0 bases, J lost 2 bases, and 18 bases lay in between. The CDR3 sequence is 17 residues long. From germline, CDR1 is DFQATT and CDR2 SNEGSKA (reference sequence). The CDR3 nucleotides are TGCAGTGCTAGAGAAGCCCCCGTGTGGGGGATCACAGATACGCAGTATTTT. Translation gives CSAREAPVWGITDTQYF.

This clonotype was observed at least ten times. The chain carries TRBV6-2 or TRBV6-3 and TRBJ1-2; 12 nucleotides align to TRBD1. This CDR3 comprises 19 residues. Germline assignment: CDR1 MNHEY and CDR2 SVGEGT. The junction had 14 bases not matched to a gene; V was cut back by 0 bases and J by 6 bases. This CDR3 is CASSYSMARDRGREDGYTF. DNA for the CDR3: TGTGCCAGCAGTTACTCCATGGCACGGGACAGGGGGCGAGAGGATGGCTACACCTTC.

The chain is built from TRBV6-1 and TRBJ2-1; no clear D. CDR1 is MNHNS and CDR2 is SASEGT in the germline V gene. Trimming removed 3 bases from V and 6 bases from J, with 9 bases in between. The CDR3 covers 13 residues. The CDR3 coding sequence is TGTGCCAGCAGTGAGCACCTCCTCAATGAGCAGTTCTTC. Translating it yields CASSEHLLNEQFF.

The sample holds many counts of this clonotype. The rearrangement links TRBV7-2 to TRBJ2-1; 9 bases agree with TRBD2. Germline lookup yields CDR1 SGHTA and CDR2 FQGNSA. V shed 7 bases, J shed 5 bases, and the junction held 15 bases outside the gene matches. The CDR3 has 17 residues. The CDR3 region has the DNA TGTGCCAGCACCGCCCGGGGCGGGGGGGCCGTGGACAATGAGCAGTTCTTC. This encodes CASTARGGGAVDNEQFF.

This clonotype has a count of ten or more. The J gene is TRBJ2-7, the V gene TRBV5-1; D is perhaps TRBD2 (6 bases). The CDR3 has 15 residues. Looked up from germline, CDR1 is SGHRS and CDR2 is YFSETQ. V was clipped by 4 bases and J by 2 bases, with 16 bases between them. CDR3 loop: CASSLQAGGPYEQYF. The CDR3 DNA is TGCGCCAGCAGCCTTCAGGCAGGAGGGCCCTACGAGCAGTACTTC.

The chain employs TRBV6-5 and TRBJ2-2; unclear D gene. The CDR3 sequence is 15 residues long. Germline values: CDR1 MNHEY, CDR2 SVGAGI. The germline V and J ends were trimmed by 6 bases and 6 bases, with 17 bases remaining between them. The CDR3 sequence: CASRSLTLFSGELFF. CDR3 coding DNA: TGTGCCAGCAGATCCCTGACGTTGTTCTCCGGGGAGCTGTTTTTT.

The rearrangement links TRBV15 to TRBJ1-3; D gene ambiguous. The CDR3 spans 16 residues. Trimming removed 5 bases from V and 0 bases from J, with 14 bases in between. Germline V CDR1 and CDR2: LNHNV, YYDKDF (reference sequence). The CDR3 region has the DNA TGTGCCACCAGCGTGAGACGAGAAATCTCTGGAAACACCATATATTTT. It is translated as CATSVRREISGNTIYF.

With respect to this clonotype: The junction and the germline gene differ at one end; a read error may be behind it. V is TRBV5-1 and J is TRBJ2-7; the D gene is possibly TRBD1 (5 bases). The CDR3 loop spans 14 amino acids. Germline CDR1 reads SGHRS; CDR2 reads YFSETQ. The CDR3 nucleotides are TGCGTCAGCAGCTTGGGCGAAGGGGCGGCCGAGCAGTACTTC. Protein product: CVSSLGEGAAEQYF.

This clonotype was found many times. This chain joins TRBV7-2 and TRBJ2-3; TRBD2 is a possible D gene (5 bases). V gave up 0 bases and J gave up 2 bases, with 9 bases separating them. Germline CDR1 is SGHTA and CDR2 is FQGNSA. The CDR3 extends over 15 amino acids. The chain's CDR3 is CASSLAGEPTDTQYF. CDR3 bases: TGTGCCAGCAGCTTAGCCGGGGAGCCCACAGATACGCAGTATTTT.

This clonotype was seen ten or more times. In DNA form, the CDR3 reads TGTGCCACCGCTCCAGGGGGGTTTGGAGGTGAGCAGTTCTTC. The encoded protein is CATAPGGFGGEQFF. V usage is TRBV24-1 and J usage is TRBJ2-1, with TRBD1 as a possible D gene (7 bases). This CDR3 is 14 amino acids long. Germline V gene data show CDR1 as KGHDR and CDR2 as SFDVKD. The V end was cut by 9 bases, the J end by 9 bases, with 20 bases between.

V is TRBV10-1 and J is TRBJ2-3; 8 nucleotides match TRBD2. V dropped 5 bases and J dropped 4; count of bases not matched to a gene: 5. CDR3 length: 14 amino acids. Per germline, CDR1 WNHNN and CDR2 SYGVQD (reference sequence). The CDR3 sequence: CASSSGGYSDTQYF. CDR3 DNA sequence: TGCGCCAGCAGTAGCGGGGGATATTCAGATACGCAGTATTTT.

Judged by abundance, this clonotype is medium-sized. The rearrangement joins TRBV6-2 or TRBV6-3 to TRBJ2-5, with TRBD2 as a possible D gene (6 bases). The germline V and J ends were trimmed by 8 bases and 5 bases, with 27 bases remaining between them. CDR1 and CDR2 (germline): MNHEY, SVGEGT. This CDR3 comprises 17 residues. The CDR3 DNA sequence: TGTGCCAGCGGCTTAGAGGACTACATCGGGCCCTGGGAGACCCAGTACTTC. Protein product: CASGLEDYIGPWETQYF.

CDR3 residues: CASSYRVNQETQYF. In DNA form, the CDR3 reads TGTGCCAGCAGTTACAGAGTGAACCAAGAGACCCAGTACTTC. The chain links TRBV6-5 to TRBJ2-5; D is ambiguous. V lost 2 bases, J lost 0 bases, and 7 bases lay in between. The CDR3 is 14 amino acids. Germline-derived CDR1 and CDR2 are MNHEY and SVGAGI.

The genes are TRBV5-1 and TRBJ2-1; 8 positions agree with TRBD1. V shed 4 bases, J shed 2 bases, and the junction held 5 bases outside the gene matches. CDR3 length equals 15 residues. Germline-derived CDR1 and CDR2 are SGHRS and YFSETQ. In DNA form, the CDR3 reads TGCGCCAGCAGCACCGGGACAGGTACCTACAATGAGCAGTTCTTC. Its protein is CASSTGTGTYNEQFF.

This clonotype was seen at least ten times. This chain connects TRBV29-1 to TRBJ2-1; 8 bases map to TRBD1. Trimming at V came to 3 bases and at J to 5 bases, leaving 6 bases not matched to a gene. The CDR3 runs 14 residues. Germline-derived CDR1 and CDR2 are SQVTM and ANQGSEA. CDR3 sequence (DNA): TGCAGCGTTGATGTGGACAGGGCTAACAATGAGCAGTTCTTC. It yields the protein CSVDVDRANNEQFF.

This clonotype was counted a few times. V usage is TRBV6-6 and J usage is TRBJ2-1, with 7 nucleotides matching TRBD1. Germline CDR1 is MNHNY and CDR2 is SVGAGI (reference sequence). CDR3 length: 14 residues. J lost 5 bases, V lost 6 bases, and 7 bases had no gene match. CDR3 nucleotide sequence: TGTGCCAGCAGCTCGGGACAGAGAGACAATGAGCAGTTCTTC. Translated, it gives CASSSGQRDNEQFF.

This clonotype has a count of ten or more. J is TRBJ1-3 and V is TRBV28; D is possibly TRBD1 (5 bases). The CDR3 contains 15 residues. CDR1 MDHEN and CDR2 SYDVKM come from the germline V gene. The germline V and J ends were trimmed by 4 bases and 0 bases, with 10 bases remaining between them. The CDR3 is CASSWGGSSGNTIYF. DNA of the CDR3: TGTGCCAGCAGTTGGGGGGGGAGCTCTGGAAACACCATATATTTT.

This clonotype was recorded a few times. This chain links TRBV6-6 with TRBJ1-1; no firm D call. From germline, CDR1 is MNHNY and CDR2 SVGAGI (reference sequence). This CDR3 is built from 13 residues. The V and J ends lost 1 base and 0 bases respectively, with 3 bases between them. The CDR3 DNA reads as TGTGCCAGCAGTTACTTTCTGAACACTGAAGCTTTCTTT. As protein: CASSYFLNTEAFF.

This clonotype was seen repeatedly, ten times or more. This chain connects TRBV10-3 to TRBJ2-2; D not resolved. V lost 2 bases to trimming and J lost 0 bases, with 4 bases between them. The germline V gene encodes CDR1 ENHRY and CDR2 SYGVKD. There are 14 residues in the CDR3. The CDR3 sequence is CAISEKTNTGELFF. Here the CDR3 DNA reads TGTGCCATCAGTGAGAAGACGAACACCGGGGAGCTGTTTTTT.

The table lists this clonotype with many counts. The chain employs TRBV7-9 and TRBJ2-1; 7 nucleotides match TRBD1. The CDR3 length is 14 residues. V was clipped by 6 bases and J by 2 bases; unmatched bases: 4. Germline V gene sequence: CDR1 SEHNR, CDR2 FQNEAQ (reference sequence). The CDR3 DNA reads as TGTGCCAGCAGTCGACAGGGCCCCTACAATGAGCAGTTCTTC. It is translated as CASSRQGPYNEQFF.